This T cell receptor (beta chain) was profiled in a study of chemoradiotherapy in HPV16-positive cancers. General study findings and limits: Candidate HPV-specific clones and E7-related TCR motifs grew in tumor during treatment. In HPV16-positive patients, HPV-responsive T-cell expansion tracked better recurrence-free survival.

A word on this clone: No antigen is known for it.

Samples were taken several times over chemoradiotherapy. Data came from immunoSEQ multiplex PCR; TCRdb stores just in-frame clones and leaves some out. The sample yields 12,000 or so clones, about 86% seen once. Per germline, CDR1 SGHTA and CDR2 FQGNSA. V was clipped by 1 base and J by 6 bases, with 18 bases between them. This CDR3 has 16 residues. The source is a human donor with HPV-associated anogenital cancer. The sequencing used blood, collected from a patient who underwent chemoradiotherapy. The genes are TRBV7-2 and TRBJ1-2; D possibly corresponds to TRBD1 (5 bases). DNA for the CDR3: TGTGCCAGCAGCTTAGAGCCTAGCATGACAGTCCATGGCTACACCTTC. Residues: CASSLEPSMTVHGYTF.